Listed here are 19 T cell receptor beta chains from one sample, sequenced in a study of blood T cells in healthy people across ages. Using a J-beta primer mix together with a sample-barcoded 5' primer, a second PCR was run for about 7 to 12 cycles. TCRdb passed the 5' RACE reads through MiXCR, listing each CDR3 protein once. Of about 510,000 distinct CDR3 sequences in the sample, around a quarter are singletons; the top ten hold over 3.5%. The sample also formed part of further work on T cells of mothers and their children.

Sequencing used blood. These receptors were taken from a boy aged 2 to 10 in good health.

This clonotype was counted many times. This sequence joins TRBV5-1 and TRBJ2-1; 9 bases map to TRBD1. The V gene end was trimmed by 4 bases and the J gene end by 0 bases; junction bases not matched to a gene: 2. CDR3 length: 15 residues. Germline V gene lookup returns CDR1 SGHRS and CDR2 YFSETQ. The CDR3 coding sequence is TGCGCCAGCAGCGAGGACAGGGGCTCCTACAATGAGCAGTTCTTC. This sequence encodes CASSEDRGSYNEQFF.

This clonotype is a singleton in its sample. This rearrangement joins TRBV14 to TRBJ2-1; D is uncertain. The length of the CDR3 is 15 residues. Trimming took 1 base from V and 4 from J, leaving 11 bases between them. CDR1 and CDR2 (germline): SGHDN, FVKESK. CDR3 coding DNA: TGTGCCAGCAGCCAAGCGCTGCCCGTTTACAATGAGCAGTTCTTC. Residues: CASSQALPVYNEQFF. The full variable domain, rest sourced from reference TRBV14 and TRBJ2-1, is EAGVTQFPSHSVIEKGQTVTLRCDPISGHDNLYWYRRVMGKEIKFLLHFVKESKQDESGMPNNRFLAERTGGTYSTLKVQPAELEDSGVYFCASSQALPVYNEQFFGPGTRLTVL.

The rearrangement links TRBV6-4 to TRBJ1-6; D call uncertain. CDR1 and CDR2 (germline): MRHNA, SNTAGT. The CDR3 consists of 13 residues. V was cut by 3 bases and J by 10 bases, with 10 bases left in between. CDR3 amino acids: CASSELLGSPLHF. CDR3 nucleotides: TGTGCCAGCAGTGAGTTGTTAGGATCACCCCTCCACTTT.

This clonotype showed up just a few times. This rearrangement joins TRBV12-3 or TRBV12-4 to TRBJ2-1; D gene ambiguous. With 4 bases removed from V and 4 bases from J, the gap between germline ends came to 17 bases. The CDR3 runs to 16 residues. The CDR3 protein is CASSSLDFKIYNEQFF. CDR3 in DNA: TGTGCCAGCAGTTCATTAGACTTTAAGATTTACAATGAGCAGTTCTTC.

This clonotype has a single count. The genes are TRBV3-1 and TRBJ2-2, with no clear D. The CDR3 length is 15 residues. V lost 1 base to trimming and J lost 3 bases, with 9 bases between them. The germline V gene has CDR1 LGHDT and CDR2 YNNKEL (reference sequence). CDR3 loop: CASSQVRLDTGELFF. The DNA of the CDR3 is TGTGCCAGCAGCCAAGTACGGCTAGACACCGGGGAGCTGTTTTTT.

The chain has TRBV20-1 and TRBJ1-5; TRBD1 matches 11 bases. Germline values: CDR1 DFQATT, CDR2 SNEGSKA (reference sequence). Trimming took 7 bases from V and 2 from J; bases not matched to a gene: 10. CDR3 length: 16 residues. CDR3 in amino acids: CSVLGQGAPGNQPQHF. As DNA, the CDR3 is TGCAGTGTTCTCGGACAGGGGGCGCCGGGCAATCAGCCCCAGCATTTT.

About this clonotype: As the CDR3 is not closed by the conserved phenylalanine or tryptophan, this likely results from a read error. V is TRBV20-1 and J is TRBJ2-6; D possibly corresponds to TRBD2 (6 bases). Trimming removed 3 bases at V and 0 bases at J, with 9 bases between. Germline loops: CDR1 DFQATT, CDR2 SNEGSKA (reference sequence). The length of the CDR3 is 15 residues. The CDR3 loop reads CSASRRGSGANVLTL. Written as DNA, the CDR3 is TGCAGTGCTAGTCGGCGGGGCTCTGGGGCCAACGTCCTGACTTTG.

The J gene is TRBJ1-2, the V gene TRBV6-1, with D maybe TRBD1 (5 bases). The V end lost 0 bases, the J end lost 6 bases, and 11 bases lay between the germline ends. Germline values: CDR1 MNHNS, CDR2 SASEGT. CDR3 length equals 14 residues. DNA of the CDR3: TGTGCCAGCAGTGAAGCAGCCAGGGACGATGGCTACACCTTC. This codes for CASSEAARDDGYTF.

This clonotype was counted only a few times. This sequence joins TRBV19 and TRBJ2-3, with unresolved D. The germline V gene has CDR1 LNHDA and CDR2 SQIVND (reference sequence). This CDR3 comprises 15 residues. V lost 0 bases and J 3 bases, leaving 10 bases between the germline ends. CDR3 region: CASSIEASLTDTQYF. DNA for the CDR3: TGTGCCAGTAGTATAGAGGCTAGTTTGACAGATACGCAGTATTTT.

This clonotype has just a few counts. V gene TRBV12-3 or TRBV12-4 combines with J gene TRBJ2-3; D remains ambiguous. Trimming cost V 8 bases and J 4 bases, with 4 bases left between them. The CDR3 runs 10 residues. The CDR3 nucleotides read TGTGCCAGCGGGTCAGATACGCAGTATTTT. This gives the protein CASGSDTQYF.

The V and J genes are TRBV7-6 and TRBJ2-5; D is ambiguous. Germline CDR1 and CDR2: SGHVS and FNYEAQ. The CDR3 spans 15 residues. V lost 5 bases to trimming and J lost 5 bases, with 18 bases between them. The CDR3 sequence: CASSDFIAGSETQYF. Here the CDR3 DNA reads TGTGCCAGCAGCGACTTTATAGCCGGTAGCGAGACCCAGTACTTC. The full variable domain, rest sourced from reference TRBV7-6 and TRBJ2-5, is GAGVSQSPRYKVTKRGQDVALRCDPISGHVSLYWYRQALGQGPEFLTYFNYEAQQDKSGLPNDRFSAERPEGSISTLTIQRTEQRDSAMYRCASSDFIAGSETQYFGPGTRLLVL.

The chain links TRBV29-1 to TRBJ2-6; D is unresolved. The CDR3 is 12 amino acids. Germline CDR1 SQVTM, CDR2 ANQGSEA. V gave up 6 bases and J gave up 5 bases, with 8 bases separating them. This chain's CDR3 is CSVQMWANVLTF. The DNA for the CDR3 is TGCAGCGTGCAGATGTGGGCCAACGTCCTGACTTTC.

This clonotype was observed a few times. The chain has TRBV7-9 and TRBJ2-1, with 8 bases matching TRBD1. V gave up 5 bases and J gave up 6 bases; unmatched junction bases: 9. Germline V gene sequence: CDR1 SEHNR, CDR2 FQNEAQ (reference sequence). This CDR3 spans 15 amino acids. The CDR3 region has the DNA TGTGCCAGCAGCCGTCAGGGGGCATTTGGCAATGAGCAGTTCTTC. As protein: CASSRQGAFGNEQFF.

This clonotype showed up just a few times. This chain joins TRBV4-1 and TRBJ2-7, with D possibly TRBD2 on 7 matching bases. The CDR3 has 16 amino acids. Per germline, CDR1 MGHRA and CDR2 YSYEKL. V was trimmed by 1 base and J by 4 bases, leaving 17 bases between them. CDR3: CASSQGGGWGSYEQYF. The CDR3 DNA reads TGCGCCAGCAGCCAAGGCGGGGGCTGGGGATCTTACGAGCAGTACTTC.

The sample holds a few counts of this clonotype. V and J are TRBV7-6 and TRBJ2-7, with D hard to call. The CDR3 contains 14 residues. Trimming removed 5 bases at V and 3 bases at J, with 14 bases between. CDR1 and CDR2 from the germline V gene are SGHVS and FNYEAQ. The CDR3 is CASSRPGPSYEQYF. DNA for the CDR3: TGTGCCAGCAGCCGCCCCGGGCCGAGCTACGAGCAGTACTTC.

This clonotype occurred once. This chain joins TRBV2 and TRBJ1-6, with unresolved D. V was cut by 4 bases and J by 0 bases, with 10 bases left in between. There are 16 residues in the CDR3. The germline V gene has CDR1 SNHLY and CDR2 FYNNEI. In nucleotides, the CDR3 is TGTGCCAGCAGTGTGGGTGGAAGCTCCTATAATTCACCCCTCCACTTT. This codes for CASSVGGSSYNSPLHF.

The CDR3 sequence is CASSTRQELMNTEAFF. CDR3 bases: TGTGCCAGCAGTACCCGACAGGAGCTCATGAACACTGAAGCTTTCTTT. This chain links TRBV27 with TRBJ1-1, with a tentative D call TRBD1 (6 bases). The CDR3 is 16 residues long. Trimming stripped 5 bases from V and 0 bases from J, with 16 bases between. Germline-derived CDR1 and CDR2 are MNHEY and SMNVEV (reference sequence).

This clonotype was seen many times. This chain joins TRBV10-2 and TRBJ2-5, with 7 positions matching TRBD1. Germline V gene sequence: CDR1 WSHSY, CDR2 SAAADI. This CDR3 comprises 14 residues. Trimming took 8 bases from V and 4 from J; bases not matched to a gene: 10. The CDR3 nucleotides read TGCGCCAGCTCAGGGACAGCTGGGGGAGAGACCCAGTACTTC. It is translated as CASSGTAGGETQYF.

This clonotype was observed a few times. The chain carries TRBV6-4 and TRBJ1-6; D is ambiguous. Germline V gene lookup returns CDR1 MRHNA and CDR2 SNTAGT. V was trimmed by 2 bases and J by 7 bases, leaving 3 bases between them. There are 12 residues in the CDR3. CDR3 DNA sequence: TGTGCCAGCAGTGACGGAAATTCACCCCTCCACTTT. Residues: CASSDGNSPLHF.